One sample yielded the 10 T cell receptor beta chains listed below, sequenced in a study of blood T cell repertoires in COVID-19. Method: immunoSEQ multiplex PCR; TCRdb's copy keeps in-frame clones and lacks some. The sample yields 250,000 to 350,000 clones, roughly 80% seen once. The material sequenced was peripheral blood. The origin of the receptors is a woman between 50 and 59 years old with active or convalescent COVID-19.

This chain uses TRBV24-1 with TRBJ2-1; 9 bases line up with TRBD2. The CDR3 is made up of 14 amino acids. Unmatched junction bases numbered 0, after V lost 4 bases and J lost 3 bases. CDR1 is KGHDR and CDR2 is SFDVKD in the germline V gene. The chain's CDR3 is CATSEAGGYNEQFF. DNA of the CDR3: TGTGCCACCAGTGAAGCGGGGGGCTACAATGAGCAGTTCTTC.

The sample holds one count of this clone. The chain has TRBV5-6 and TRBJ1-2; 7 bases agree with TRBD1. Germline values: CDR1 SGHDT, CDR2 YYEEEE. CDR3 size: 13 residues. After removal of 4 bases from V and 6 bases from J, the junction contained 6 bases not matched to a gene. The CDR3 bases are TGTGCCAGCAGCCCGACAGGGAATAATGGCTACACCTTC. This sequence encodes CASSPTGNNGYTF.

V is TRBV7-9 and J is TRBJ2-7, with TRBD1 matching over 10 bases. The V segment lost 3 bases and the J segment 6 bases; nucleotides outside the gene matches: 11. CDR1 is SEHNR and CDR2 is FQNEAQ in the germline V gene (reference sequence). The CDR3 spans 16 residues. The CDR3 DNA follows: TGTGCCAGCAGCTTTGCATCCGGGACAGGGGAACGCGAGCAGTACTTC. This gives the protein CASSFASGTGEREQYF.

The V gene is TRBV29-1, the J gene TRBJ2-1; TRBD1 is a possible D gene (6 bases). With 6 bases removed from V and 4 bases from J, the gap between germline ends came to 13 bases. The CDR3 is made up of 13 amino acids. The germline CDR1 and CDR2 sequences are SQVTM and ANQGSEA. The CDR3 region has the DNA TGCAGCGTGGAACCGGACAGTTACAATGAGCAGTTCTTC. Translation: CSVEPDSYNEQFF.

V and J are TRBV5-4 and TRBJ2-2; 8 bases are shared with TRBD2. This CDR3 is 15 amino acids long. The V segment lost 4 bases and the J segment 5 bases; nucleotides outside the gene matches: 7. Looked up from germline, CDR1 is SGHNT and CDR2 is YYREEE (reference sequence). CDR3 in DNA: TGTGCCAGCAGCCGGGAGGGGATAGGTACCGGGGAGCTGTTTTTT. Encoded protein: CASSREGIGTGELFF.

The chain combines TRBV18 with TRBJ1-1, with D unclear. The CDR3 is made up of 15 amino acids. Deletions cut 3 bases from V and 2 bases from J, with 13 bases between. From germline, CDR1 is KGHSH and CDR2 LQKENI. Written as DNA, the CDR3 is TGTGCCAGCTCACCCTCCTCGAGGAGTAACACTGAAGCTTTCTTT. Its translation: CASSPSSRSNTEAFF.

The chain combines TRBV19 with TRBJ1-2; the match to TRBD1 covers 7 bases. There are 13 residues in the CDR3. The V gene's germline CDR1 is LNHDA and CDR2 SQIVND (reference sequence). Losses at the gene ends were 4 bases for V and 7 bases for J; bases not matched to a gene: 6. Written as DNA, the CDR3 is TGTGCCAGTAGTACCACAGGGGACGGTGGCTACACCTTC. Translated: CASSTTGDGGYTF.

The chain recombines TRBV15 with TRBJ1-3; no firm D call. V dropped 1 base and J dropped 4 bases, with 11 bases sitting between them. The CDR3 totals 15 residues. Germline CDR1 and CDR2: LNHNV and YYDKDF (reference sequence). Here the CDR3 reads CATSRAVMQGNTIYF. Here the CDR3 DNA reads TGTGCCACCAGCAGAGCAGTGATGCAAGGAAACACCATATATTTT.

The gene calls are TRBV28 and TRBJ2-2; 14 positions agree with TRBD2. Per the germline V gene, CDR1 is MDHEN and CDR2 is SYDVKM. Germline trimming cut 5 bases from V and 2 bases from J; bases unmatched to any gene: 13. This CDR3 region has 20 residues. Here the CDR3 DNA reads TGTGCCAGCAGTGGAACCGGGACTAGCGGGAGCCATGTCAACACCGGGGAGCTGTTTTTT. Translating gives CASSGTGTSGSHVNTGELFF. The whole variable domain, remainder taken from reference TRBV28 and TRBJ2-2, is DVKVTQSSRYLVKRTGEKVFLECVQDMDHENMFWYRQDPGLGLRLIYFSYDVKMKEKGDIPEGYSVSREKKERFSLILESASTNQTSMYLCASSGTGTSGSHVNTGELFFGEGSRLTVL.

CDR3 DNA: TGTGCCAGTAGTATGAGACAGGGAAGCACCGGGGAGCTGTTTTTT. As protein: CASSMRQGSTGELFF. The V gene is TRBV19, the J gene TRBJ2-2; 7 bases map to TRBD1. This CDR3 spans 15 amino acids. CDR1 LNHDA and CDR2 SQIVND come from the germline V gene (reference sequence). V lost 3 bases to trimming and J lost 4 bases; unmatched junction nucleotides: 5.